In its sample, the clone carrying this T cell receptor (beta chain) was seen a few times. Its specificity is not known. This sample is drawn from a study of early T cells in non-severe SARS-CoV-2 infection. General study findings and limits: Using VDJdb, the matching emphasized anti-spike CD8 responses while missing private and CD4 specificities.

V lost 4 bases and J lost 0, with 11 bases in between. CDR3 size: 15 residues. Germline V CDR1 and CDR2: SGHAT, FQNNGV. cDNA molecules, individually, were tagged with unique molecular identifiers. TCRdb re-analysed the 5' RACE reads in MiXCR, keeping a single row per CDR3 protein. The sample records tens of thousands of distinct CDR3 sequences, roughly 9% being singletons. This chain joins TRBV11-2 and TRBJ2-3; D is perhaps TRBD1 (5 bases). The TCR originated in an adult who was a healthcare worker with PCR-confirmed SARS-CoV-2 infection or an uninfected control (not recorded which). The sequences come from whole blood, collected at baseline. The CDR3 region has the DNA TGTGCCAGCAGCTCGCTAGGGGATAGCACAGATACGCAGTATTTT. Translated: CASSSLGDSTDTQYF. The full variable domain, its missing parts supplied by reference TRBV11-2 and TRBJ2-3, is EAGVAQSPRYKIIEKRQSVAFWCNPISGHATLYWYQQILGQGPKLLIQFQNNGVVDDSQLPKDRFSAERLKGVDSTLKIQPAKLEDSAVYLCASSSLGDSTDTQYFGPGTRLTVL.